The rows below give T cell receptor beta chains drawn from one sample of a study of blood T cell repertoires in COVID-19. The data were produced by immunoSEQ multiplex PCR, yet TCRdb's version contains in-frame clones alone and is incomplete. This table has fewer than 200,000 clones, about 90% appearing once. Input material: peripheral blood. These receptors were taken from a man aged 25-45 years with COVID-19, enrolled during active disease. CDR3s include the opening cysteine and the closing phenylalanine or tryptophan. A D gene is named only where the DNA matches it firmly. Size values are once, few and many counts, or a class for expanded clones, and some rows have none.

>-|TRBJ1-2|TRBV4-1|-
TGCGCCAGCAGCCAAGATCTGGTAGATTACTATGGCTACACCTTC
CASSQDLVDYYGYTF
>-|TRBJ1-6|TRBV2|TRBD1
TGTGCCAGCACCCCCGGCGGACAGGGGGGATTAAATTCACCCCTCCACTTT
CASTPGGQGGLNSPLHF
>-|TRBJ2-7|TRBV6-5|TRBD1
TGTGCCAGCAGTTACTCGGGGACAGGGACCGACGAGCAGTACTTC
CASSYSGTGTDEQYF
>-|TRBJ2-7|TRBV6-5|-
TGTGCCAGCAGTAGTACAGGGTCCCTTTACGAGCAGTACTTC
CASSSTGSLYEQYF
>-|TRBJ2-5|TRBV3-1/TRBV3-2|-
TGTGCCAGCAGCCAATTACAGGAGACCCAGTACTTC
CASSQLQETQYF
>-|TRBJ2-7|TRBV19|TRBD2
TGTGCCAGTGCTCTGACTAGCGGGAGCTCCTACGAGCAGTACTTC
CASALTSGSSYEQYF
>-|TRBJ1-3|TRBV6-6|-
TGTGCCAGCGGGAGCAACTCTGGAAACACCATATATTTT
CASGSNSGNTIYF
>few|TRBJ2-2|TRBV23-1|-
TGCGCCAGCAGCCGAGAAAATAGGACATACTCCACGAACACCGGGGAGCTGTTTTTT
CASSRENRTYSTNTGELFF
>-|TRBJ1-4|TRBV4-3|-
TGCGCCAGCAGCCGTTTGACACAGGGCCCTAATGAAAAACTGTTTTTT
CASSRLTQGPNEKLFF
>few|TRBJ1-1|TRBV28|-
TGTGCCAGCCTAACCGGGACTGAAGCTTTCTTT
CASLTGTEAFF
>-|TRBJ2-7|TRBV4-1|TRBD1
TGCGCCAGCAGCCGGATACTTCCTCCACAGGGGAGCTCCTACGAGCAGTACTTC
CASSRILPPQGSSYEQYF
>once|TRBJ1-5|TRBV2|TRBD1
TGTGCCAGCAGACCGCGGACAGGGCCCAATCAGCCCCAGCATTTT
CASRPRTGPNQPQHF
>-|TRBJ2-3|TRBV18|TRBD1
TGTGCCAGCTCACCGGTGGGACAGGAGCCGTATTTT
CASSPVGQEPYF
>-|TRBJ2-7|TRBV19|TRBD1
TGTGCCAGTAGTATCGGGACAGGAGCCCCCTACGAGCAGTACTTC
CASSIGTGAPYEQYF
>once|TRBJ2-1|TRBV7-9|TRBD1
TGTGCCAGCAGCTCCGGGACAGGGGTAGTCGGGGAGCAGTTCTTC
CASSSGTGVVGEQFF
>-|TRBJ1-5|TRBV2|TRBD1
TGTGCCAGCAGACCCGGGACAGGGAATAGCAATCAGCCCCAGCATTTT
CASRPGTGNSNQPQHF
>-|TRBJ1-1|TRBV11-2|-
TGTGCCAGCAGCTTAAAGGGAGGGTACACTGAAGCTTTCTTT
CASSLKGGYTEAFF
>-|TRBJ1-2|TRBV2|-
TGTGCCAGCAGTGGGGGACAAGTCTATGGCTACACCTTC
CASSGGQVYGYTF
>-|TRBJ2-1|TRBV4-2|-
TGTGCCAGCAGTAAAACAGGGCATGAGCAGTTCTTC
CASSKTGHEQFF
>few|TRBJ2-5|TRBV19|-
TGTGCCAGTAGTTTATGGGCTGGAGAGACCCAGTACTTC
CASSLWAGETQYF
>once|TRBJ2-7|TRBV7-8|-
TGTGCCAGCAGCCTCGGTTCGGACGAGCAGTACTTC
CASSLGSDEQYF
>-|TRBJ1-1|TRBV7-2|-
TGTGCCAGCAGCTTAGCGAGTGCTTTCGGAGCTTTCTTT
CASSLASAFGAFF
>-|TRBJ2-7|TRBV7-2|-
TGTGCCAGCAGCTTAGGTTACGGGGGGCCCTACGAGCAGTACTTC
CASSLGYGGPYEQYF
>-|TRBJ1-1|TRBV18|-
TGTGCCAGCTCACCGAGGGGACAAACTGAAGCTTTCTTT
CASSPRGQTEAFF
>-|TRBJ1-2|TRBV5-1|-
TGCGCCAGCAGCGAACCTACTCATCGGGATGGCTACACCTTC
CASSEPTHRDGYTF
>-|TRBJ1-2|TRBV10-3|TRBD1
TGTGCCATCGCTACGTCCCGGGACAGAAACTATGGCTACACCTTC
CAIATSRDRNYGYTF
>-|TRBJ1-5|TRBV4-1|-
TGCGCCAGCAGCCAAGATCAAGGGGCGTCCCAGCCCCAGCATTTT
CASSQDQGASQPQHF
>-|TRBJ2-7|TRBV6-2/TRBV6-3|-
TGTGCCAGCAGTTATAGGCAGGGGAGCGGACACGAGCAGTACTTC
CASSYRQGSGHEQYF
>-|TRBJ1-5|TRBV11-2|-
TGTGCCAGCAGCTTAGGCCCCGGCGGTAATCAGCCCCAGCATTTT
CASSLGPGGNQPQHF
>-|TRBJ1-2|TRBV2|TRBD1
TGTGCCAGCAGTGAAGCCCGACAGGGGGCACGAGGCTACACCTTC
CASSEARQGARGYTF
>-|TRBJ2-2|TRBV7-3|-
TGTGCCAGCAGCTTAATGGCAGTCTCGAACACCGGGGAGCTGTTTTTT
CASSLMAVSNTGELFF
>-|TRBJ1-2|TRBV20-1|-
TGCAGTGCTAGCTCGTCGAGAGGCTACACCTTC
CSASSSRGYTF
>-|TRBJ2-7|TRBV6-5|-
TGTGCCAGCAGTTACTCTAGCAAGTACGAGCAGTACTTC
CASSYSSKYEQYF
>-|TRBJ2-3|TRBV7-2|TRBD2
TGTGCCAGCAGCTTCGGACTAGCGGGGGGATCAGATACGCAGTATTTT
CASSFGLAGGSDTQYF
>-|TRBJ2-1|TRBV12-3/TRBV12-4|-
TGTGCCAGCAGTCAGGGTTACAATGAGCAGTTCTTC
CASSQGYNEQFF
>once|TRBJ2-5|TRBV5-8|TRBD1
TGTGCCAGCAGCGGTGGGACAGGTGGTTTGGAGACCCAGTACTTC
CASSGGTGGLETQYF
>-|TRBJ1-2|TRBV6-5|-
TGTGCCAGCAAGCGGGCAGAATCGTCCTATGGCTACACCTTC
CASKRAESSYGYTF
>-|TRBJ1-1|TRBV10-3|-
TGTGCCATCAGTGTGGAGGGGAACACTGAAGCTTTCTTT
CAISVEGNTEAFF
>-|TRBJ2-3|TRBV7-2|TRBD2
TGTGCCAGCAGCTTAGTGGCGGGGGGGCATGGAGATACGCAGTATTTT
CASSLVAGGHGDTQYF
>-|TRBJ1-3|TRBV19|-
TGTGCCAGTAGTATAATCGGACTTCAGCTCTCTGGAAACACCATATATTTT
CASSIIGLQLSGNTIYF
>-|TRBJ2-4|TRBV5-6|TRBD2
TGTGCCAGCAGAGGCTTAGCGGGAGGGCCAAACATTCAGTACTTC
CASRGLAGGPNIQYF